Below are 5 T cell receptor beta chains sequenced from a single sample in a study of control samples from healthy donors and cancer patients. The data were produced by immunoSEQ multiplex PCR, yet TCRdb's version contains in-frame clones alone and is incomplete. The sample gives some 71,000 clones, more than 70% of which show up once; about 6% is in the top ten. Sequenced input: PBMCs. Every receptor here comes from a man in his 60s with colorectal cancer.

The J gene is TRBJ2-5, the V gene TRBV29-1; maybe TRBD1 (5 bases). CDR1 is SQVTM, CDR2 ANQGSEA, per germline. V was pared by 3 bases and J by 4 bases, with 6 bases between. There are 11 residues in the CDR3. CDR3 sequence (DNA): TGCAGCGTTGACAGGGCAGAGACCCAGTACTTC. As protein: CSVDRAETQYF.

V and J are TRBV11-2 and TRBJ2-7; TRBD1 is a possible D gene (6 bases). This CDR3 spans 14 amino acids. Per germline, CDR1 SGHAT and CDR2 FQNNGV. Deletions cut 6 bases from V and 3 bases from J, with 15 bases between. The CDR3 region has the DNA TGTGCCAGCAGTCGTGCCGGGACAAACTACGAGCAGTACTTC. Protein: CASSRAGTNYEQYF.

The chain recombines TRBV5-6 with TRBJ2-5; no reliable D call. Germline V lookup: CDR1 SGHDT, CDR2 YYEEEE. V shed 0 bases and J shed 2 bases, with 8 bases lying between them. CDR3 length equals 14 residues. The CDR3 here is CASSLVPEQETQYF. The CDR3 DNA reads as TGTGCCAGCAGCTTGGTCCCGGAGCAAGAGACCCAGTACTTC.

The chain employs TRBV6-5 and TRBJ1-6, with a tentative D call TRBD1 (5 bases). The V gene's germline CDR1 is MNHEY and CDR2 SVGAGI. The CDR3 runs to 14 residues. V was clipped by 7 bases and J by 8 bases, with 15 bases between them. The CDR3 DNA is TGTGCCAGCACCTGGACAAGGGGCTATTCACCCCTCCACTTT. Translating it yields CASTWTRGYSPLHF.

In nucleotides, the CDR3 is TGTGCCAGCAGAAATAGCGGGGGGGCGGAGGAGACCCAGTACTTC. This codes for CASRNSGGAEETQYF. The gene calls are TRBV6-5 and TRBJ2-5, with 11 positions matching TRBD2. V lost 6 bases and J lost 5; bases outside the gene matches: 8. The CDR3 runs to 15 residues. Germline values: CDR1 MNHEY, CDR2 SVGAGI.